This TCR beta chain was identified during a study of CD8+ T cells in alopecia areata. At the level of the study: Each day, treated patients took oral tofacitinib twice, at 5 to 10 mg per dose. Treated patients received severity scores based on the percentage of scalp area affected.

Treatment specified: oral pan-JAK inhibitor, 5-10 mg twice daily. Reverse transcribed after extraction, RNA yielded cDNA as the sequencing template. Generated by immunoSEQ multiplex PCR, the TCRdb table keeps only in-frame clones and is missing some. The sample consists of under 150,000 clones, 60% to 65% of them appearing once. Sequencing was performed on CD4+ T cells sorted from blood, taken at week 4, from a patient treated with tofacitinib. The receptor comes from a human donor with alopecia areata.

The CDR3 protein is CASSLAIGATEAFF. CDR3 in DNA: TGTGCCAGCAGCTTGGCGATTGGGGCCACTGAAGCTTTCTTT. The chain employs TRBV5-4 and TRBJ1-1; possible D gene TRBD1, 5 bases. Germline V gene sequence: CDR1 SGHNT, CDR2 YYREEE (reference sequence). V was cut by 0 bases and J by 4 bases, with 10 bases left in between. CDR3 length equals 14 residues. The full variable domain, completed using reference TRBV5-4 and TRBJ1-1, is ETGVTQSPTHLIKTRGQQVTLRCSSQSGHNTVSWYQQALGQGPQFIFQYYREEENGRGNFPPRFSGLQFPNYSSELNVNALELDDSALYLCASSLAIGATEAFFGQGTRLTVV.